The 8 T cell receptor beta chains listed next were all sequenced from one sample in a study of CD8 T cells in ankylosing spondylitis. TCRdb analysed the 5' RACE reads with MiXCR anew, one entry per CDR3 protein. The profile shows approximately 350,000 distinct CDR3 sequences, approximately 22% of them singletons. The sequencing sample was made of blood, either unsorted or a sorted T cell fraction (not recorded which). Source of these receptors: a male donor with ankylosing spondylitis or in good health (not recorded which).

This clonotype was seen a few times. The chain employs TRBV11-2 and TRBJ2-2, with unresolved D. Germline V gives CDR1 SGHAT, CDR2 FQNNGV. V gave up 10 bases and J gave up 0 bases, with 9 bases separating them. The CDR3 runs 13 residues. The CDR3 sequence is CATRTANTGELFF. The CDR3 DNA reads as TGTGCCACACGGACGGCGAACACCGGGGAGCTGTTTTTT.

This clonotype was detected a few times. The rearrangement joins TRBV12-3 or TRBV12-4 to TRBJ2-2; D ambiguous. V shed 5 bases and J shed 7 bases, with 5 bases lying between them. The CDR3 sequence is 11 residues long. DNA for the CDR3: TGTGCCAGCAGTATTAGCGGGGAGCTGTTTTTT. Translation gives CASSISGELFF.

The chain links TRBV20-1 to TRBJ1-1; possibly TRBD1 for D (5 bases). From germline, CDR1 is DFQATT and CDR2 SNEGSKA (reference sequence). Trimming pared 6 bases from V and 0 bases from J, leaving 14 bases between. This CDR3 is built from 14 residues. CDR3 bases: TGCAGTGCAGACGGTGGGACTATGAACACTGAAGCTTTCTTT. It translates to CSADGGTMNTEAFF.

The J gene is TRBJ2-5, the V gene TRBV7-3, with D perhaps given as TRBD1 or TRBD2 (5 bases each). The V and J ends lost 0 bases and 4 bases respectively, with 18 bases between them. Germline CDR1 and CDR2: SGHTA and FQGTGA. The CDR3 loop spans 17 amino acids. The CDR3, as DNA: TGTGCCAGCAGCTTAACAGGCGCAGGGAGTAAAGGAGAGACCCAGTACTTC. Its protein is CASSLTGAGSKGETQYF. Filled out from reference TRBV7-3 and TRBJ2-5, the complete variable domain reads GAGVSQTPSNKVTEKGKYVELRCDPISGHTALYWYRQSLGQGPEFLIYFQGTGAADDSGLPNDRFFAVRPEGSVSTLKIQRTERGDSAVYLCASSLTGAGSKGETQYFGPGTRLLVL.

The V and J genes are TRBV25-1 and TRBJ2-2; D is possibly TRBD1 (5 bases). Trimming shortened V by 4 bases and J by 0 bases, and 9 bases separated the two germline ends. Germline-derived CDR1 and CDR2 are MGHDK and SYGVNS. CDR3 size: 15 residues. The CDR3 loop reads CASSGGHPNTGELFF. Written as DNA, the CDR3 is TGTGCCAGCAGTGGCGGACACCCGAACACCGGGGAGCTGTTTTTT.

This clonotype was seen a handful of times. V usage is TRBV11-1 and J usage is TRBJ2-1, with D perhaps TRBD2 (7 bases). From germline, CDR1 is SGHAT and CDR2 FQDESV (reference sequence). The CDR3 covers 20 residues. V was trimmed by 2 bases and J by 1 base, leaving 24 bases between them. CDR3 loop: CASSLTVVVGGHGSYNEQFF. The DNA of the CDR3 is TGTGCCAGCAGCTTAACGGTCGTTGTCGGGGGGCATGGGTCCTACAATGAGCAGTTCTTC.

This clonotype was found a few times. V gene TRBV11-2 combines with J gene TRBJ2-1; 8 nucleotides match TRBD2. This CDR3 is built from 17 residues. Germline trimming cut 0 bases from V and 4 bases from J; bases unmatched to any gene: 8. Per the germline V gene, CDR1 is SGHAT and CDR2 is FQNNGV. The CDR3 DNA reads as TGTGCCAGCAGCTTAGAAGTTCTGGGACTAGTGTACAATGAGCAGTTCTTC. Protein: CASSLEVLGLVYNEQFF.

This clonotype occurred many times. CDR3 sequence: CASSPTEGPDTQYF. CDR3 nucleotide sequence: TGTGCCAGCAGTCCCACCGAAGGCCCAGATACGCAGTATTTT. This rearrangement joins TRBV12-3 or TRBV12-4 to TRBJ2-3; D unresolved. This CDR3 contains 14 residues. Trimming took 5 bases from V and 4 from J, leaving 13 bases between them.